Below are 21 T cell receptor beta chains sequenced from a single sample in a study of T cells in Graves' hyperthyroidism and ophthalmopathy. Amplified TCR beta CDR3 regions came from RNA transcripts. During a first-round RT-PCR of the TCR CDR3, the HTBI primer set was used. In TCRdb, the multiplex PCR reads were re-called with MiXCR into one record per CDR3 protein. This table holds roughly 380,000 distinct CDR3 sequences, about 14% found once. The sample comprised blood. The source is a woman between 55 and 75 years old with Graves' hyperthyroidism.

The chain employs TRBV2 and TRBJ1-5; 9 positions match TRBD1. Trimming took 6 bases from V and 8 from J; bases not matched to a gene: 8. CDR3 length: 14 residues. Germline values: CDR1 SNHLY, CDR2 FYNNEI. This CDR3 is CASRTQGAMEPQHF. CDR3 sequence (DNA): TGTGCCAGCAGGACACAGGGGGCAATGGAGCCCCAGCATTTT. Together with reference TRBV2 and TRBJ1-5, the CDR3 gives the full variable domain: EPEVTQTPSHQVTQMGQEVILRCVPISNHLYFYWYRQILGQKVEFLVSFYNNEISEKSEIFDDQFSVERPDGSNFTLKIRSTKLEDSAMYFCASRTQGAMEPQHFGDGTRLSIL.

This clonotype was counted ten times or more. The chain carries TRBV7-2 and TRBJ2-2; D is ambiguous. Per germline, CDR1 SGHTA and CDR2 FQGNSA. Trimming took 4 bases from V and 5 from J, leaving 8 bases between them. The CDR3 extends over 13 amino acids. The CDR3 spells CASSSTFTGELFF. CDR3 sequence (DNA): TGTGCCAGCAGCTCCACCTTTACCGGGGAGCTGTTTTTT.

The rearrangement links TRBV20-1 to TRBJ2-1; 12 bases agree with TRBD2. The CDR3 runs 15 residues. Germline V gives CDR1 DFQATT, CDR2 SNEGSKA (reference sequence). Unmatched junction bases numbered 9, after V lost 3 bases and J lost 9 bases. CDR3 sequence: CSASQRLAGAGEQFF. The CDR3 DNA reads as TGCAGTGCTAGCCAGCGACTAGCGGGAGCTGGTGAGCAGTTCTTC.

In this sample, this clonotype turned up many times. The chain uses TRBV3-1 and TRBJ1-5, with D unresolved. The V end was cut by 0 bases, the J end by 2 bases, with 8 bases between. The CDR3 spans 15 residues. Germline V gives CDR1 LGHDT, CDR2 YNNKEL (reference sequence). CDR3 DNA sequence: TGTGCCAGCAGCCAAGAGTTTAGGGGCAATCAGCCCCAGCATTTT. This gives the protein CASSQEFRGNQPQHF.

Details on this clonotype: In this CDR3 the conserved last residue, phenylalanine or tryptophan, is missing, so a read error is likely. V and J are TRBV30 and TRBJ2-7; D not resolved. This CDR3 is 16 amino acids long. The germline CDR1 and CDR2 sequences are GTSNPN and SVGIG (reference sequence). Trimming took off 1 base at V and 0 bases at J, with 16 bases between the two ends. CDR3 sequence reads: CAWSGFGVSSSYEQYL. The CDR3 DNA follows: TGTGCCTGGAGTGGGTTCGGAGTATCGAGCTCCTACGAGCAGTACCTC.

Many counts were recorded for this clonotype. The chain couples TRBV7-3 to TRBJ2-7; the D call may be TRBD1 or TRBD2 (5 bases each). The CDR3 runs 15 residues. The V end lost 5 bases, the J end lost 6 bases, and 20 bases lay between the germline ends. Germline V gene data show CDR1 as SGHTA and CDR2 as FQGTGA. This CDR3 is CASSPTPGTVPEQYF. CDR3 DNA sequence: TGTGCCAGCAGCCCAACACCCGGGACCGTGCCCGAGCAGTACTTC.

This clonotype occurred a few times. Here the CDR3 reads CSVEQTSLLTDTQYF. In nucleotides, the CDR3 is TGCAGCGTTGAACAGACTAGTCTACTCACAGATACGCAGTATTTT. The V and J genes are TRBV20-1 and TRBJ2-3; weak D call: TRBD2 (6 bases). This CDR3 has 15 residues. Germline V gene sequence: CDR1 DFQATT, CDR2 SNEGSKA (reference sequence).

This clonotype was detected ten times or more. The genes are TRBV29-1 and TRBJ1-2; D remains ambiguous. The CDR3 is 16 residues long. The germline gives CDR1 SQVTM, CDR2 ANQGSEA. V lost 0 bases and J 4 bases, leaving 18 bases between the germline ends. CDR3 loop: CSVEERHGGVFYGYTF. The CDR3 DNA follows: TGCAGCGTTGAAGAGCGGCATGGCGGGGTCTTCTATGGCTACACCTTC.

The rearrangement links TRBV29-1 to TRBJ2-2; tentatively, D is TRBD2 (6 bases). V lost 7 bases and J 2 bases, leaving 14 bases between the germline ends. There are 14 residues in the CDR3. CDR1 and CDR2 (germline): SQVTM, ANQGSEA. CDR3 in amino acids: CSARSGLNTGELFF. The CDR3 DNA sequence: TGCAGCGCCCGATCGGGACTTAACACCGGGGAGCTGTTTTTT.

This clonotype was observed a few times. The CDR3 sequence is CSASPGTSGSFFHNEQFF. Here the CDR3 DNA reads TGCAGTGCTAGCCCCGGGACTAGCGGGAGTTTTTTCCACAATGAGCAGTTCTTC. This chain joins TRBV20-1 and TRBJ2-1; TRBD2 agrees at 14 bases. Germline V gene sequence: CDR1 DFQATT, CDR2 SNEGSKA (reference sequence). CDR3 length: 18 residues. The junction had 12 bases not matched to a gene; V was cut back by 3 bases and J by 5 bases.

V is TRBV6-5 and J is TRBJ2-7, with 9 nucleotides matching TRBD1. Germline loops: CDR1 MNHEY, CDR2 SVGAGI. The trim removed 0 bases at V and 5 bases at J, leaving 8 bases unmatched. The CDR3 is made up of 16 amino acids. CDR3 in amino acids: CASSYSAGDRENEQYF. For the CDR3, the DNA is TGTGCCAGCAGTTACTCGGCGGGGGACAGGGAGAACGAGCAGTACTTC.

This clonotype has just a few counts. This sequence joins TRBV28 and TRBJ2-5, with D unresolved. The CDR3 runs to 18 residues. Trimming pared 2 bases from V and 5 bases from J, leaving 24 bases between. Germline loops: CDR1 MDHEN, CDR2 SYDVKM. The CDR3 is CASSLEIETRYFSETQYF. The CDR3 bases are TGTGCCAGCAGTTTAGAAATCGAGACCAGGTATTTCTCGGAGACCCAGTACTTC.

This clonotype was found a few times. The J gene is TRBJ1-1, the V gene TRBV5-1, with D possibly TRBD1 on 5 matching bases. The CDR3 is 15 residues long. Trimming stripped 5 bases from V and 2 bases from J, with 16 bases between. Per germline, CDR1 SGHRS and CDR2 YFSETQ. The CDR3 reads CASRRVGTPNTEAFF. CDR3 coding DNA: TGCGCCAGCAGGCGTGTCGGGACCCCCAACACTGAAGCTTTCTTT.

This clonotype was seen ten or more times. This chain connects TRBV18 to TRBJ1-1; D possibly corresponds to TRBD1 (5 bases). This CDR3 region has 13 residues. Looked up from germline, CDR1 is KGHSH and CDR2 is LQKENI. V was pared by 8 bases and J by 1 base, with 11 bases between. CDR3 DNA sequence: TGTGCCAGCAGTCAAGACAGGAACACTGAAGCTTTCTTT. Amino acids: CASSQDRNTEAFF.

In regard to this clonotype: A much larger clone lies one base from this, so it may be a read error. The V call is TRBV18, the J call TRBJ1-5; D is possibly TRBD1 (6 bases). The CDR3 sequence is 15 residues long. Germline CDR1 and CDR2: KGHSH and LQKENI. The CDR3, as DNA: TGTGCCAGCTTACCAGTTTACAGGGACAATCAGCCCCAGCATTTT. Amino acid sequence: CASLPVYRDNQPQHF.

This clonotype has just a few counts. As DNA, the CDR3 is TGCGCCAGCAGCCAAGAGGGGGGACCAGTCCCAGATACGCAGTATTTT. Encoded protein: CASSQEGGPVPDTQYF. The chain joins TRBV4-1 to TRBJ2-3; tentatively, D is TRBD2 (6 bases). The V end was cut by 0 bases, the J end by 4 bases, with 14 bases between. Per the germline V gene, CDR1 is MGHRA and CDR2 is YSYEKL. The CDR3 consists of 16 residues.

This chain uses TRBV4-2 with TRBJ2-1; D might be TRBD2 (7 bases). Germline V CDR1 and CDR2: LGHNA, YNFKEQ. The CDR3 spans 16 residues. The V end lost 1 base, the J end lost 3 bases, and 13 bases lay between the germline ends. CDR3 in amino acids: CASSQAEGGGYNEQFF. DNA for the CDR3: TGTGCCAGCAGCCAAGCGGAGGGAGGGGGCTACAATGAGCAGTTCTTC.

The table lists this clonotype with many counts. J is TRBJ2-1 and V is TRBV9, with D possibly being TRBD2 (7 bases). Trimming cost V 0 bases and J 7 bases, with 20 bases left between them. The CDR3 is 17 amino acids. Germline values: CDR1 SGDLS, CDR2 YYNGEE. Written as DNA, the CDR3 is TGTGCCAGCAGCGTAGGAGGGGGGGGGAGTAGCCTTAATGAGCAGTTCTTC. As protein: CASSVGGGGSSLNEQFF.

Of note for this clonotype: This may be a read error, as it is one base from a much larger clone. The chain carries TRBV28 and TRBJ2-7, with 7 bases that match TRBD1. CDR1 is MDHEN and CDR2 is SYDVKM in the germline V gene. The CDR3 totals 15 residues. Written as DNA, the CDR3 is TGTGCCGGCAGGGGTAGTGACAGGGCAACCTACGAGCAGTACTTC. Translation gives CAGRGSDRATYEQYF.

The rearrangement uses TRBV20-1 and TRBJ1-1, with 10 bases that match TRBD1. The V and J ends lost 2 bases and 6 bases, in that order; junction bases with no gene match: 3. There are 13 residues in the CDR3. The germline V gene encodes CDR1 DFQATT and CDR2 SNEGSKA (reference sequence). The CDR3 DNA is TGCAGTGCTAGAAGACAGGGGGCCTCTGAAGCTTTCTTT. Amino acids: CSARRQGASEAFF.

For this clonotype: Being one base from a much bigger clone, this may be a read error. The chain combines TRBV30 with TRBJ2-7; 11 bases line up with TRBD2. The CDR3 runs 16 residues. Germline V gene sequence: CDR1 GTSNPN, CDR2 SVGIG (reference sequence). Germline trimming cut 4 bases from V and 0 bases from J; bases unmatched to any gene: 8. CDR3 sequence reads: CAWNDLLAGVSYEQYF. The DNA for the CDR3 is TGTGCCTGGAATGACCTACTAGCGGGAGTCTCCTACGAGCAGTACTTC.